Only a few counts were recorded for the clone carrying this T cell receptor (beta chain). Antigen: not known. The sample belongs to a study of T cells in localized non-small cell lung cancer. General observations from the study: In adjacent lung appeared a median 57 of the top 100 tumor clones.

The data were produced by immunoSEQ multiplex PCR, yet TCRdb's version contains in-frame clones alone and is incomplete. The sample carries approximately 140,000 clones, about 89% recorded once. V was cut by 2 bases and J by 3 bases, with 20 bases left in between. This CDR3 has 17 amino acids. Germline V gives CDR1 MNHNS, CDR2 SASEGT. The TCR originated in a female donor of 60 years or more with stage I lung adenocarcinoma. Specimen: peripheral blood, collected before any cancer treatment. The chain recombines TRBV6-1 with TRBJ2-7; tentative D call: TRBD1 (6 bases). The CDR3 here is CASSETTGPMSVYEQYF. CDR3 DNA sequence: TGTGCCAGCAGTGAAACGACAGGTCCCATGAGTGTCTACGAGCAGTACTTC.